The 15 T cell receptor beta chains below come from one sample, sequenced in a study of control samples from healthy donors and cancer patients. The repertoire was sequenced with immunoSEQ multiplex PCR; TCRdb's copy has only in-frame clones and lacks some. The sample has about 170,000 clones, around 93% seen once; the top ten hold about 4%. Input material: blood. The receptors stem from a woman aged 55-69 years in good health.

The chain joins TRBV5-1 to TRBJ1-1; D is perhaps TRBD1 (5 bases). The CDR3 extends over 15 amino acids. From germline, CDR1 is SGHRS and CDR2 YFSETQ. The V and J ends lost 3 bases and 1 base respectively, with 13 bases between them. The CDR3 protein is CASSYNQGKNTEAFF. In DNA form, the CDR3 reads TGCGCCAGCAGCTACAATCAGGGCAAGAACACTGAAGCTTTCTTT.

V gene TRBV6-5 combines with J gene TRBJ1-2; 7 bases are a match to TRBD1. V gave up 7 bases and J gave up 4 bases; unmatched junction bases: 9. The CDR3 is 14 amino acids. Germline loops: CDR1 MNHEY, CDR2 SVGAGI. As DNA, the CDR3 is TGTGCCAGCAAAAGACAGGGTATCATCTATGGCTACACCTTC. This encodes CASKRQGIIYGYTF.

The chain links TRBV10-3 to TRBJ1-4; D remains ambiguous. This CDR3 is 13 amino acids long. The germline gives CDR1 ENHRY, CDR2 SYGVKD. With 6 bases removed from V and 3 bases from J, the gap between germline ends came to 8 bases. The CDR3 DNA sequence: TGTGCCATCAGGGGTTTAGCTAATGAAAAACTGTTTTTT. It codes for CAIRGLANEKLFF.

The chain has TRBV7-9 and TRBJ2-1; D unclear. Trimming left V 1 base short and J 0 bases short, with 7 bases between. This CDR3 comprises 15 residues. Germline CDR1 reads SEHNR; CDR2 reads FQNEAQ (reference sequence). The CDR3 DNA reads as TGTGCCAGCAGCTTAGGCGAGAGCTCCTACAATGAGCAGTTCTTC. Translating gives CASSLGESSYNEQFF.

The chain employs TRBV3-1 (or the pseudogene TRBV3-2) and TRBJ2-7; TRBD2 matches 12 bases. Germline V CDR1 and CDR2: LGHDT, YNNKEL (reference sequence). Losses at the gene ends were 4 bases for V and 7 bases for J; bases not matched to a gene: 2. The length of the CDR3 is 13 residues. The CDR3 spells CASSLLAGGEQYF. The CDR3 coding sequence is TGTGCCAGCAGCCTCCTAGCGGGGGGGGAGCAGTACTTC.

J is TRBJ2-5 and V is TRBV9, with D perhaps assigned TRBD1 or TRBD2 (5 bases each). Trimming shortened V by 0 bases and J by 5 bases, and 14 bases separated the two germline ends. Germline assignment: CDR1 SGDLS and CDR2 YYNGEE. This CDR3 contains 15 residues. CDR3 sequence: CASSVGSGAWETQYF. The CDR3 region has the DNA TGTGCCAGCAGCGTAGGTTCCGGGGCCTGGGAGACCCAGTACTTC.

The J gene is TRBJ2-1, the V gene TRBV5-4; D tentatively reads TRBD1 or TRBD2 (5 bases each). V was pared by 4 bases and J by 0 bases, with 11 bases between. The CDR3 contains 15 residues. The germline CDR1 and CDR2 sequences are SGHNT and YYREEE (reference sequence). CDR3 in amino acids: CASSGRDPSYNEQFF. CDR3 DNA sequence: TGTGCCAGCAGCGGCCGGGACCCCTCCTACAATGAGCAGTTCTTC.

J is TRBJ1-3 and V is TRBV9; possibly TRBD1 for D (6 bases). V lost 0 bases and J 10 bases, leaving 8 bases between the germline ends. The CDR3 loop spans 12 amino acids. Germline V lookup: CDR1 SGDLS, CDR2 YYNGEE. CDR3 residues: CASSVEGGTIYF. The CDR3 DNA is TGTGCCAGCAGCGTAGAAGGGGGGACCATATATTTT. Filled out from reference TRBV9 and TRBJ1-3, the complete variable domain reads DSGVTQTPKHLITATGQRVTLRCSPRSGDLSVYWYQQSLDQGLQFLIQYYNGEERAKGNILERFSAQQFPDLHSELNLSSLELGDSALYFCASSVEGGTIYFGEGSWLTVV.

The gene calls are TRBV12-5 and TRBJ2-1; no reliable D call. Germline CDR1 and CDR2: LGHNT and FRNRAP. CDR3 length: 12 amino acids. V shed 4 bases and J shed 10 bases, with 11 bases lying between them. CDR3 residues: CASGSETREQFF. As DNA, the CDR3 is TGTGCTAGTGGTTCCGAAACAAGGGAGCAGTTCTTC.

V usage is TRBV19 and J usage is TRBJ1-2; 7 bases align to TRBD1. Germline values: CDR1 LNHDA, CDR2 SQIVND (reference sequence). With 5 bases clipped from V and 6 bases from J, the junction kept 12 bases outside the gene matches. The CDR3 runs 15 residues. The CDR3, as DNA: TGTGCCAGTAGTGAGGGAGCAGGGGGAGGCGATGGCTACACCTTC. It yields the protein CASSEGAGGGDGYTF.

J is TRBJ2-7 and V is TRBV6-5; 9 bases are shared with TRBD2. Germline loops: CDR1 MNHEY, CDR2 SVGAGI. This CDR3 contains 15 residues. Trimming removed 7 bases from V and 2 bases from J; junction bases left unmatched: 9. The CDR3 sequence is CASKFQRGATYEQYF. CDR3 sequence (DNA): TGTGCCAGCAAGTTCCAGCGGGGGGCTACCTACGAGCAGTACTTC.

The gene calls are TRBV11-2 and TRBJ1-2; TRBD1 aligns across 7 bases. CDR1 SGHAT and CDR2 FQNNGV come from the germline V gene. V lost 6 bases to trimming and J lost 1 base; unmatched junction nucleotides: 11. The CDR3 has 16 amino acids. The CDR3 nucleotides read TGTGCCAGCAGACCCACCTCAGGGGGATATAACTATGGCTACACCTTC. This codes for CASRPTSGGYNYGYTF.

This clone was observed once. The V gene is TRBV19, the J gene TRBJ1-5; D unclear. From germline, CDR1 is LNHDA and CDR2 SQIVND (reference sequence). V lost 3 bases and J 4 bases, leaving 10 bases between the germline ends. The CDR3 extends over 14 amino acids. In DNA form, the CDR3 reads TGTGCCAGTAGTATTGAGGGCGGGAATCAGCCCCAGCATTTT. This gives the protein CASSIEGGNQPQHF. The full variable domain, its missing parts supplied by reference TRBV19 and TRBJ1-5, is DGGITQSPKYLFRKEGQNVTLSCEQNLNHDAMYWYRQDPGQGLRLIYYSQIVNDFQKGDIAEGYSVSREKKESFPLTVTSAQKNPTAFYLCASSIEGGNQPQHFGDGTRLSIL.

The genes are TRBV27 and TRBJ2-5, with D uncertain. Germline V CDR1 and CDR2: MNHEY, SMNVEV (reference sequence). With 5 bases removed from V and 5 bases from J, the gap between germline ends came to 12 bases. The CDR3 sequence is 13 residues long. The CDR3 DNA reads TGTGCCAGCAGTCGTCCCGAGGAGGAGACCCAGTACTTC. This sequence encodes CASSRPEEETQYF.

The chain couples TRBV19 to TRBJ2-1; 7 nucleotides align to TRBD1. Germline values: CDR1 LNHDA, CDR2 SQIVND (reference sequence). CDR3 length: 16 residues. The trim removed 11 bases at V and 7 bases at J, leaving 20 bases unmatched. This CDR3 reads CASQGVRHPYNNEQFF. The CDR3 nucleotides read TGTGCCTCTCAGGGGGTGCGCCACCCCTACAATAATGAGCAGTTCTTC. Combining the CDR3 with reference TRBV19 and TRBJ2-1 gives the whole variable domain DGGITQSPKYLFRKEGQNVTLSCEQNLNHDAMYWYRQDPGQGLRLIYYSQIVNDFQKGDIAEGYSVSREKKESFPLTVTSAQKNPTAFYLCASQGVRHPYNNEQFFGPGTRLTVL.